One and the same sample provided the 11 T cell receptor beta chains below, sequenced in a study of radiation and T cells in renal cell carcinoma. Time point: baseline pretreatment blood. Treatment here: 15 Gy SBRT to primary tumor, nephrectomy 4 weeks later. TCRdb's copy holds only in-frame clones and misses some; the assay was immunoSEQ multiplex PCR. The table has about 150,000 clones, 88% seen once. The sequenced sample was blood, obtained from a patient whose treatment included radiotherapy and nephrectomy. The receptors come from a woman between 70 and 85 years old with renal cell carcinoma.

This clone was found once. The V and J genes are TRBV9 and TRBJ2-3; tentatively, D is TRBD1 (6 bases). The CDR3 contains 14 residues. Germline V gives CDR1 SGDLS, CDR2 YYNGEE. V lost 3 bases, J lost 2 bases, and 10 bases lay in between. This chain's CDR3 is CASSGRDNTDTQYF. The CDR3 coding sequence is TGTGCCAGCAGCGGCCGGGACAACACAGATACGCAGTATTTT.

This rearrangement joins TRBV19 to TRBJ2-3, with TRBD2 matching 8 bases. V was clipped by 3 bases and J by 2 bases; unmatched bases: 7. Germline CDR1 reads LNHDA; CDR2 reads SQIVND (reference sequence). The CDR3 runs to 16 residues. The CDR3 sequence: CASSIGIAGPTDTQYF. The CDR3 nucleotides read TGTGCCAGTAGTATCGGGATAGCGGGGCCCACAGATACGCAGTATTTT.

V gene TRBV4-1 combines with J gene TRBJ2-7; possibly TRBD1 for D (6 bases). There are 13 residues in the CDR3. Germline CDR1 MGHRA, CDR2 YSYEKL. V gave up 4 bases and J gave up 6 bases, with 13 bases separating them. DNA for the CDR3: TGCGCCAGCAGCCTCCTACAGGGAACCGAGCAGTACTTC. This codes for CASSLLQGTEQYF.

The chain is built from TRBV20-1 and TRBJ2-1; D is perhaps TRBD1 or TRBD2 (6 bases each). Deletions cut 6 bases from V and 10 bases from J, with 13 bases between. The CDR3 is 11 residues long. The germline V gene has CDR1 DFQATT and CDR2 SNEGSKA (reference sequence). CDR3 protein: CSAGGPGEQFF. The DNA of the CDR3 is TGCAGTGCGGGGGGCCCCGGGGAGCAGTTCTTC.

The chain links TRBV19 to TRBJ2-5; 7 bases match TRBD1. Germline CDR1 is LNHDA and CDR2 is SQIVND (reference sequence). V was clipped by 9 bases and J by 4 bases; unmatched bases: 8. CDR3 length: 13 amino acids. The CDR3 nucleotides read TGTGCCAGCCGAGGGGGCTTCGGAGAGACCCAGTACTTC. Protein sequence: CASRGGFGETQYF.

The J gene is TRBJ2-5, the V gene TRBV6-1, with D possibly TRBD1 on 6 matching bases. V dropped 3 bases and J dropped 5 bases, with 16 bases sitting between them. Germline CDR1 is MNHNS and CDR2 is SASEGT. The CDR3 spans 15 residues. For the CDR3, the DNA is TGTGCCAGCAGTGAGGGTCGGACAGCCATCGAGACCCAGTACTTC. Translated: CASSEGRTAIETQYF.

This rearrangement joins TRBV2 to TRBJ2-6; D gene ambiguous. Germline V gives CDR1 SNHLY, CDR2 FYNNEI. Trimming shortened V by 6 bases and J by 0 bases, and 12 bases separated the two germline ends. CDR3 size: 16 residues. The CDR3 DNA follows: TGTGCCAGCAGCTGGGGTCTAAGCTCTGGGGCCAACGTCCTGACTTTC. Translating it yields CASSWGLSSGANVLTF. The whole variable domain, remainder taken from reference TRBV2 and TRBJ2-6, is EPEVTQTPSHQVTQMGQEVILRCVPISNHLYFYWYRQILGQKVEFLVSFYNNEISEKSEIFDDQFSVERPDGSNFTLKIRSTKLEDSAMYFCASSWGLSSGANVLTFGAGSRLTVL.

The chain employs TRBV9 and TRBJ2-7; possible D gene TRBD2, 7 bases. This CDR3 contains 13 residues. The V and J ends lost 2 bases and 5 bases respectively, with 11 bases between them. Germline V gene sequence: CDR1 SGDLS, CDR2 YYNGEE. Written as DNA, the CDR3 is TGTGCCAGCAGCGTCGCGGGGGCCAACGAGCAGTACTTC. Translated: CASSVAGANEQYF.

This sequence joins TRBV7-2 and TRBJ2-7; 8 bases fit TRBD1. Germline loops: CDR1 SGHTA, CDR2 FQGNSA. Trimming cost V 5 bases and J 3 bases; bases outside gene matches: 9. This CDR3 has 15 residues. The CDR3 DNA reads as TGTGCCAGCAGCCCCGACAGGGGTCCGTACTACGAGCAGTACTTC. Translation gives CASSPDRGPYYEQYF. The full variable domain, its missing parts supplied by reference TRBV7-2 and TRBJ2-7, is GAGVSQSPSNKVTEKGKDVELRCDPISGHTALYWYRQSLGQGLEFLIYFQGNSAPDKSGLPSDRFSAERTGGSVSTLTIQRTQQEDSAVYLCASSPDRGPYYEQYFGPGTRLTVT.

The chain employs TRBV10-2 and TRBJ2-7; maybe TRBD1 (7 bases). CDR1 is WSHSY and CDR2 is SAAADI in the germline V gene. V was cut by 9 bases and J by 6 bases, with 24 bases left in between. The length of the CDR3 is 15 residues. The CDR3 bases are TGCGCCAGTACGGATCGTCAGGGGGGAGTCTCCGAGCAGTACTTC. As protein: CASTDRQGGVSEQYF.

The V gene is TRBV9, the J gene TRBJ2-1; D unresolved. The CDR3 length is 15 residues. With 6 bases removed from V and 0 bases from J, the gap between germline ends came to 13 bases. Germline CDR1 SGDLS, CDR2 YYNGEE. Here the CDR3 DNA reads TGTGCCAGCACCCCCCGGCAGAGCTCCTACAATGAGCAGTTCTTC. It yields the protein CASTPRQSSYNEQFF.